This T cell receptor (beta chain) was identified during a study of graft-versus-host responses after intestinal transplantation. In the study overall: Recipients got multivisceral, liver-intestinal, or isolated intestinal transplants. Among the recipients, all got anti-thymocyte globulin induction and then tacrolimus and steroids for roughly three years.

Looked up from germline, CDR1 is ENHRY and CDR2 is SYGVKD. The CDR3 has 15 residues. General study results and limits: Circulating GvH clones peaking coincided with falling HvG clones soon after transplant. The recipient marrow held GvH clones, and some of them showed up first in ileum or blood.

On this clone itself: Its antigen is currently unknown.

The protocol was immunoSEQ multiplex PCR, while the TCRdb copy is restricted to in-frame clones and leaves out a portion. The sample lists some 140,000 clones, 85% to 95% seen once, with about 0.18% in the top ten. The chain uses TRBV10-3 and TRBJ2-5; possibly TRBD1 for D (5 bases). The J call may not be correct, given that the DNA end is closer to TRBJ2-7. The source was unstimulated CD4+ T cells sorted from spleen or lymph node cells, collected before intestinal transplant. The receptor was derived from a human donor who received an intestinal transplant. The CDR3 coding sequence is TGTGCCATCAACCCAGGGCCCAGCAGGCTCTACGAGCAGTACTTC. Translation: CAINPGPSRLYEQYF.